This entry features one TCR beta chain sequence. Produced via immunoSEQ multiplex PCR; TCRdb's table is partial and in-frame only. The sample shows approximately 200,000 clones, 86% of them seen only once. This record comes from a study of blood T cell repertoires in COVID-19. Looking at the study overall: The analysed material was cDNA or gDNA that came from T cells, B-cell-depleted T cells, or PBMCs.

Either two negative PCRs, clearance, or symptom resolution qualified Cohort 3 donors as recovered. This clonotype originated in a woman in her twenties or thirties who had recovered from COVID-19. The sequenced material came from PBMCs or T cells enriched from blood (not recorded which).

The CDR3 nucleotides read TGTGCCAGCAGCCAAGAAACTAACCCCTATGGCTACACCTTC. This encodes CASSQETNPYGYTF. This chain links TRBV3-1 (or the pseudogene TRBV3-2) with TRBJ1-2; D gene uncertain. The CDR3 loop spans 14 amino acids. The V gene lost 0 bases and the J gene lost 4 bases, with 9 bases spanning the gap. The germline V gene encodes CDR1 LGHDT and CDR2 YNNKEL (reference sequence).